The 6 T cell receptor beta chains reported below all come from one sample, sequenced in a study of spatial heterogeneity in lung cancer. Using its own MiXCR run on the 5' RACE reads, TCRdb lists one record per CDR3 protein. This table holds roughly 30,000 distinct CDR3 sequences, over 9.5% found once. Time point described: blood at routine non-recurrence follow-up after resection. The material was PBMCs, obtained at follow-up. The source of these receptors is a female donor with early-stage non-small cell lung cancer.

At least ten counts were recorded for this clonotype. The V gene is TRBV12-5, the J gene TRBJ2-7; the D gene is possibly TRBD2 (5 bases). V lost 5 bases to trimming and J lost 3 bases, with 11 bases between them. CDR1 is LGHNT, CDR2 FRNRAP, per germline. This CDR3 contains 13 residues. CDR3 amino acids: CASGPEGYYEQYF. CDR3 nucleotides: TGTGCTAGTGGTCCCGAGGGATACTACGAGCAGTACTTC.

This clonotype occurred a few times. The rearrangement joins TRBV28 to TRBJ2-3, with TRBD2 matching 10 bases. CDR1 is MDHEN and CDR2 is SYDVKM in the germline V gene. This CDR3 spans 15 amino acids. With 3 bases clipped from V and 4 bases from J, the junction kept 4 bases outside the gene matches. CDR3 protein: CASSFQRGGADTQYF. The CDR3 bases are TGTGCCAGCAGTTTCCAGCGGGGGGGCGCAGATACGCAGTATTTT.

This clonotype was seen at least ten times. The rearrangement links TRBV2 to TRBJ2-7; D not resolved. The germline V gene has CDR1 SNHLY and CDR2 FYNNEI. The CDR3 spans 11 residues. Trimming took 4 bases from V and 6 from J, leaving 7 bases between them. In DNA form, the CDR3 reads TGTGCCAGCAGTGCGCGAGGCGAGCAGTACTTC. Translating it yields CASSARGEQYF.

This clonotype was found many times. The chain has TRBV27 and TRBJ2-5; D uncertain. The germline gives CDR1 MNHEY, CDR2 SMNVEV (reference sequence). Trimming stripped 0 bases from V and 1 base from J, with 0 bases between. This CDR3 spans 12 amino acids. The CDR3 DNA is TGTGCCAGCAGTTTATCCCAAGAGACCCAGTACTTC. Its protein product is CASSLSQETQYF.

This clonotype was detected many times. The chain is built from TRBV6-5 and TRBJ1-4; D possibly corresponds to TRBD1 (5 bases). V was cut by 5 bases and J by 8 bases, with 18 bases left in between. CDR3 size: 15 residues. Per germline, CDR1 MNHEY and CDR2 SVGAGI. The DNA of the CDR3 is TGTGCCAGCAGTAACCTAAGGCAGGGAGAGGAAAAACTGTTTTTT. This sequence encodes CASSNLRQGEEKLFF.

This chain joins TRBV6-4 and TRBJ2-5; D is unresolved. CDR3 length equals 13 residues. Germline lookup yields CDR1 MRHNA and CDR2 SNTAGT. V was trimmed by 2 bases and J by 7 bases, leaving 11 bases between them. The CDR3 is CASSDTTSGTQYF. The CDR3 nucleotides are TGTGCCAGCAGTGACACCACGAGTGGGACCCAGTACTTC.